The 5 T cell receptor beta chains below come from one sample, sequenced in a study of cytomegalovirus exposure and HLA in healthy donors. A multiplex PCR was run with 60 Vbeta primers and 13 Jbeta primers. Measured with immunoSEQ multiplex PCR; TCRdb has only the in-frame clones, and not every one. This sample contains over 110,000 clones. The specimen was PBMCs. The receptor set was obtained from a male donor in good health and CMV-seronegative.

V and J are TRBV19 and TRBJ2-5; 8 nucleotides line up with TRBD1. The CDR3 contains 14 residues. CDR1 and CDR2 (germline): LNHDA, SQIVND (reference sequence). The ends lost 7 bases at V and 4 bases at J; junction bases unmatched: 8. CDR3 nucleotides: TGTGCCAGTAAACGGCAGGGGGCAAGAGAGACCCAGTACTTC. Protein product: CASKRQGARETQYF.

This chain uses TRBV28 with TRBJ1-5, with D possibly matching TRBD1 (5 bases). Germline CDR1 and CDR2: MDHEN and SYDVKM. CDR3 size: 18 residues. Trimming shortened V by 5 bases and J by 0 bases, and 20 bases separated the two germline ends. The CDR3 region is CASSPPLWQGDSNQPQHF. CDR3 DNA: TGTGCCAGCAGTCCCCCCCTTTGGCAGGGCGATAGCAATCAGCCCCAGCATTTT.

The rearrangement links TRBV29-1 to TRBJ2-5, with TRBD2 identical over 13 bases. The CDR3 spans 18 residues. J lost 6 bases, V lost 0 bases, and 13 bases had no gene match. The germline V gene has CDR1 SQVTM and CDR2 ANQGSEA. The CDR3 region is CSVEDRGLAGASTKTQYF. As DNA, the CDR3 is TGCAGCGTTGAAGATCGAGGACTAGCGGGAGCGAGTACAAAGACCCAGTACTTC. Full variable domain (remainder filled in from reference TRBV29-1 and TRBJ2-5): SAVISQKPSRDICQRGTSLTIQCQVDSQVTMMFWYRQQPGQSLTLIATANQGSEATYESGFVIDKFPISRPNLTFSTLTVSNMSPEDSSIYLCSVEDRGLAGASTKTQYFGPGTRLLVL.

CDR3 nucleotides: TGTGCCAGTAGTTCTCCTAGGGGGAGGGACACTGAAGCTTTCTTT. Translation: CASSSPRGRDTEAFF. The J gene is TRBJ1-1, the V gene TRBV19; tentative D call: TRBD1 (6 bases). Trimming left V 5 bases short and J 3 bases short, with 16 bases between. The germline CDR1 and CDR2 sequences are LNHDA and SQIVND (reference sequence). The CDR3 totals 15 residues.

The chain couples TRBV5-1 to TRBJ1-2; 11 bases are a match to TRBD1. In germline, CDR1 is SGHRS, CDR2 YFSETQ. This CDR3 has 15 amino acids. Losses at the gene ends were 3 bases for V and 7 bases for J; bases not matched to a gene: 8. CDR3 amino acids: CASSSGQDRGLGYTF. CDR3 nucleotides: TGCGCCAGCAGCTCGGGGCAGGACAGGGGGCTTGGCTACACCTTC.